The clone carrying this TCR beta chain was counted at least ten times. Molecular barcoded adaptors covering alpha/delta and beta/gamma chains were used on around 400 ng RNA. MiXCR, applied by TCRdb to the reads, yields one record per CDR3 protein. Found here are 94,000 or so distinct CDR3 sequences, about 12% of them singletons; the top ten hold about 15%. This specimen belongs to a study of read filtering for tumor transcriptome and immune sequencing. Background on the study: Transcriptome libraries were built from DNase-treated RNA.

At the time of active disease, bone marrow was collected from every patient. Sequences were obtained from a population of CD138-negative cells sorted from bone marrow. This sequence was found in a donor older than 35 with multiple myeloma.

As DNA, the CDR3 is TGCAGTGCAGCCAGGGGGAAGAACACTGAAGCTTTCTTT. Protein product: CSAARGKNTEAFF. V usage is TRBV20-1 and J usage is TRBJ1-1; TRBD1 matches at 7 bases. V lost 6 bases to trimming and J lost 1 base; unmatched junction nucleotides: 5. The germline CDR1 and CDR2 sequences are DFQATT and SNEGSKA (reference sequence). The CDR3 runs 13 residues.